A single sample is the source of the 16 T cell receptor beta chains below, sequenced in a study of regulatory T cells in long-lasting Graves disease. Sequencing libraries for TCR beta were prepared with iRepertoire HTBI primers and Arm-PCR of CDR3 regions. TCRdb independently ran MiXCR on the multiplex PCR reads; one entry per CDR3 protein. The table shows some 490,000 distinct CDR3 sequences, with about 12% occurring only once. This sample's time point: newly diagnosed GD, antithyroid drugs for less than 3 months. Making the TCR library involved RNA that had been extracted from PBMCs. This sample also belongs to another study, concerning T cells in Graves' hyperthyroidism and ophthalmopathy.

The sequenced sample was peripheral blood mononuclear cells (PBMCs), obtained at new diagnosis, from a patient treated with antithyroid drugs. These receptors all come from a woman in her twenties or thirties with Graves disease.

As regards this clonotype: Since a much larger clone is just one base distant, this may be a read error. The V and J genes are TRBV6-1 and TRBJ1-1; perhaps TRBD1 as D (5 bases). This CDR3 contains 14 residues. Trimming took off 6 bases at V and 1 base at J, with 12 bases between the two ends. Germline CDR1 is MNHNS and CDR2 is SASEGT. The CDR3 region is CASRLGPKNTEAFF. The CDR3 DNA is TGTGCCAGCAGATTGGGACCCAAGAACACTGAAGCTTTCTTT.

This clonotype has at least ten counts. CDR3 protein: CASTRGGPNTEAFF. The CDR3 DNA sequence: TGTGCCAGCACCCGAGGGGGGCCGAACACTGAAGCTTTCTTT. The chain has TRBV7-9 and TRBJ1-1; tentative D call: TRBD1 (6 bases). CDR1 is SEHNR and CDR2 is FQNEAQ in the germline V gene (reference sequence). The germline V and J ends were trimmed by 7 bases and 1 base, with 13 bases remaining between them. CDR3 length: 14 amino acids. The full variable domain, with the rest looked up from reference TRBV7-9 and TRBJ1-1, is DTGVSQNPRHKITKRGQNVTFRCDPISEHNRLYWYRQTLGQGPEFLTYFQNEAQLEKSRLLSDRFSAERPKGSFSTLEIQRTEQGDSAMYLCASTRGGPNTEAFFGQGTRLTVV.

The table lists this clonotype with many counts. The CDR3 region is CSVRQALYNEQFF. The CDR3, as DNA: TGCAGTGTAAGACAGGCGCTTTACAATGAGCAGTTCTTC. The chain links TRBV20-1 to TRBJ2-1; weak D call: TRBD1 (6 bases). Trimming took 7 bases from V and 4 from J, leaving 14 bases between them. The CDR3 is made up of 13 amino acids. Germline V lookup: CDR1 DFQATT, CDR2 SNEGSKA (reference sequence).

In its sample, this clonotype was seen a few times. J is TRBJ2-1 and V is TRBV9, with 10 bases that match TRBD2. The CDR3 spans 17 residues. Trimming removed 4 bases from V and 10 bases from J; junction bases left unmatched: 17. In germline, CDR1 is SGDLS, CDR2 YYNGEE. This chain's CDR3 is CASSLEWTSGQEEEQFF. Written as DNA, the CDR3 is TGTGCCAGCAGCTTAGAATGGACTAGCGGACAAGAAGAGGAGCAGTTCTTC.

The sample holds many counts of this clonotype. The rearrangement joins TRBV29-1 to TRBJ2-5; either TRBD1 or TRBD2 may supply D (5 bases each). CDR3 size: 13 residues. V was clipped by 6 bases and J by 5 bases, with 16 bases between them. Germline loops: CDR1 SQVTM, CDR2 ANQGSEA. CDR3 DNA: TGCAGCGTGGGGGACCCACCCCAGGAGACCCAGTACTTC. As protein: CSVGDPPQETQYF.

A remark on this clonotype: This likely came from a read error, as a far larger clone is one base away. This chain uses TRBV11-2 with TRBJ2-4; D is ambiguous. V lost 3 bases, J lost 13 bases, and 16 bases lay in between. The CDR3 runs 13 residues. CDR1 is SGHAT, CDR2 FQNNGV, per germline. CDR3 sequence reads: CASSFSSYNEQYF. The DNA of the CDR3 is TGTGCCAGCAGCTTCAGCTCCTACAATGAGCAGTACTTC.

This clonotype was counted at least ten times. The rearrangement joins TRBV6-1 to TRBJ2-7; TRBD2 agrees at 14 bases. CDR1 and CDR2 (germline): MNHNS, SASEGT. With V trimmed by 5 bases and J by 4 bases, 10 bases remained unmatched. The CDR3 consists of 17 residues. CDR3 loop: CASSKGTSGRSVYEQYF. In DNA, the CDR3 is TGTGCCAGCAGTAAAGGGACTAGCGGGAGATCGGTTTACGAGCAGTACTTC.

This clonotype was picked up many times. The genes are TRBV12-3 or TRBV12-4 and TRBJ1-4; weak D call: TRBD1 (5 bases). This CDR3 is built from 15 residues. V dropped 5 bases and J dropped 4 bases, with 14 bases sitting between them. CDR3 bases: TGTGCCAGCAGTGTCGACGGGACCCTTAATGAAAAACTGTTTTTT. Its translation is CASSVDGTLNEKLFF.

In its sample, this clonotype was seen many times. The V call is TRBV27, the J call TRBJ1-2, with 9 bases lining up with TRBD1. Germline V gene lookup returns CDR1 MNHEY and CDR2 SMNVEV (reference sequence). Losses at the gene ends were 0 bases for V and 4 bases for J; bases not matched to a gene: 0. This CDR3 has 14 residues. This chain's CDR3 is CASSLSGQGYGYTF. The CDR3 DNA follows: TGTGCCAGCAGTTTATCGGGACAGGGCTATGGCTACACCTTC.

This clonotype was found a few times. The chain joins TRBV20-1 to TRBJ1-5; D possibly corresponds to TRBD1 (5 bases). The CDR3 has 12 amino acids. Per the germline V gene, CDR1 is DFQATT and CDR2 is SNEGSKA (reference sequence). V lost 5 bases to trimming and J lost 6 bases, with 11 bases between them. The CDR3 region has the DNA TGCAGTGCTCAGCAGGGTGGTCAGCCCCAGCATTTT. Protein: CSAQQGGQPQHF.

This clonotype was seen many times. J is TRBJ1-5 and V is TRBV10-3; perhaps TRBD1 as D (5 bases). CDR1 and CDR2 from the germline V gene are ENHRY and SYGVKD. The CDR3 is made up of 13 amino acids. The ends were cut back, 11 bases at V and 5 bases at J, with 16 bases in the middle. The CDR3 nucleotides read TGTGCCGTCGCGAGGGACCTCTATCAGCCCCAGCATTTT. It yields the protein CAVARDLYQPQHF.

This clonotype was found many times. This chain joins TRBV2 and TRBJ2-7; D not resolved. V shed 1 base and J shed 3 bases, with 7 bases lying between them. The CDR3 runs 13 residues. The germline gives CDR1 SNHLY, CDR2 FYNNEI. The CDR3: CASSEGYFYEQYF. The CDR3 bases are TGTGCCAGCAGTGAAGGATATTTCTACGAGCAGTACTTC.

This clonotype has more than one count but fewer than ten. V is TRBV6-9 and J is TRBJ2-4; D may be TRBD1 (6 bases). The CDR3 covers 13 residues. Germline values: CDR1 MNHGY, CDR2 SVAAGI. Trimming pared 8 bases from V and 8 bases from J, leaving 16 bases between. This CDR3 reads CASQGSRRHIQYF. As DNA, the CDR3 is TGTGCCAGCCAGGGGTCGCGGCGCCACATTCAGTACTTC.

This clonotype was seen at least ten times. V and J are TRBV27 and TRBJ2-7; 9 bases are a match to TRBD2. The length of the CDR3 is 15 residues. CDR1 is MNHEY and CDR2 is SMNVEV in the germline V gene (reference sequence). The trim removed 3 bases at V and 0 bases at J, leaving 3 bases unmatched. Written as DNA, the CDR3 is TGTGCCAGCAGTTTTCTAGCGGGGAGCTCCTACGAGCAGTACTTC. Translating gives CASSFLAGSSYEQYF.

The J gene is TRBJ2-1, the V gene TRBV29-1; D is unresolved. The germline V gene encodes CDR1 SQVTM and CDR2 ANQGSEA. The CDR3 loop spans 12 amino acids. Trimming removed 2 bases at V and 10 bases at J, with 12 bases between. The CDR3 loop is CSVETALREQFF. DNA of the CDR3: TGCAGCGTTGAAACAGCCTTGAGGGAGCAGTTCTTC.

There are many counts of this clonotype. The junction differs from germline at one of its ends, possibly a read error. The chain joins TRBV7-2 to TRBJ2-3; D is perhaps TRBD1 or TRBD2 (5 bases each). CDR1 is SGHTA and CDR2 is FQGNSA in the germline V gene. The CDR3 has 12 residues. CDR3 nucleotide sequence: TGTGCCAGCAGCTTACAACGGGGTACCAGGGATTTT. It encodes CASSLQRGTRDF.